This TCR beta chain was obtained from a study of lymphopenia after photon versus proton radiotherapy. Comment on this clone: Its antigen is as yet unknown.

The V segment lost 9 bases and the J segment 4 bases; nucleotides outside the gene matches: 6. Looked up from germline, CDR1 is LNHDA and CDR2 is SQIVND (reference sequence). This CDR3 spans 13 amino acids. Measured with immunoSEQ multiplex PCR; TCRdb has only the in-frame clones, and not every one. This sample has fewer than 30,000 clones, with 80% to 90% found just once. Broader study findings: Relative stability marked proton patients; photon patients lost diversity and naive cells. Post-nadir diversity loss with photons came from oligoclonal expansion, particularly CD8+ Temra cells.

The source is a man aged 45-65 years with gastric cancer. The rearrangement joins TRBV19 to TRBJ2-5; 9 bases fit TRBD1. Sequencing was performed on peripheral blood, taken from a patient treated with photon-based radiotherapy. The CDR3 region has the DNA TGTGCCAGCGAAACAGGGGGCGGAGAGACCCAGTACTTC. Its protein product is CASETGGGETQYF. The full variable domain, with the rest looked up from reference TRBV19 and TRBJ2-5, is DGGITQSPKYLFRKEGQNVTLSCEQNLNHDAMYWYRQDPGQGLRLIYYSQIVNDFQKGDIAEGYSVSREKKESFPLTVTSAQKNPTAFYLCASETGGGETQYFGPGTRLLVL.